This TCR beta chain was obtained from a study of blood T cell dynamics during melanoma immunotherapy. As to time point: week 3, after first cycle of checkpoint inhibitor. This clone was seen a single time. CDR1 is SGDLS and CDR2 is YYNGEE in the germline V gene. The CDR3 has 13 amino acids. V was clipped by 3 bases and J by 6 bases, with 13 bases between them. Generated by immunoSEQ multiplex PCR, the TCRdb table keeps only in-frame clones and is missing some. The sample lists about 19,000 clones, 87% occurring once. Specimen: blood, collected from a patient treated with checkpoint blockade. This chain uses TRBV9 with TRBJ2-7; a possible D gene is TRBD2 (6 bases). The receptor was isolated from a human donor with melanoma. CDR3 nucleotide sequence: TGTGCCAGCAGCGACGGGGGATCGGCCGAGCAGTACTTC. Encoded protein: CASSDGGSAEQYF.